This T cell receptor (beta chain) was profiled in a study of blood T cells in healthy people across ages. Study findings and constraints: Diversity was higher, and naive CD4+ cells more numerous, in long-lived donors than in aged donors.

CDR1 and CDR2 from the germline V gene are DFQATT and SNEGSKA (reference sequence). This CDR3 has 12 amino acids. V was shortened by 6 bases and J by 1 base, with 9 bases between the two germline ends. Points on this clonotype: Its antigen is currently unknown.

About 9.6 milliliters of peripheral blood were drawn from each donor into EDTA-treated tubes. Per sample, extraction of total RNA gave at least 5 micrograms in every case. Next came a second PCR, run for about 7 to 12 cycles, which used a sample-barcoded 5' primer along with a J-beta primer mix. TCRdb independently ran MiXCR on the 5' RACE reads; one entry per CDR3 protein. The sample includes around 600,000 distinct CDR3 sequences, roughly 43% seen only once; the top ten take around 25%. Sequences were obtained from blood. The TCR originated in a man aged 80 or over in good health. J is TRBJ2-5 and V is TRBV20-1; D is unclear. In nucleotides, the CDR3 is TGCAGTGCCCACGGAGCCCAAGAGACCCAGTACTTC. Protein sequence: CSAHGAQETQYF.